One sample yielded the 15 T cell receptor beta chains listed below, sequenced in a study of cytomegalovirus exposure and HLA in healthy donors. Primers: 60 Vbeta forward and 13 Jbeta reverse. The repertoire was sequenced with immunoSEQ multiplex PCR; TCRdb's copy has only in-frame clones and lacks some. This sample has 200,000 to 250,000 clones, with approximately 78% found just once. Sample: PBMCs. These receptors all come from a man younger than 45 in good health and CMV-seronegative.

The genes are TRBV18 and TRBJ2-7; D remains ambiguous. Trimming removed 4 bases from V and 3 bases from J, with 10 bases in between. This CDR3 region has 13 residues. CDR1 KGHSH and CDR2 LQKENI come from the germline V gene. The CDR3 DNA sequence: TGTGCCAGCTCACGTGGCCCAAACTACGAGCAGTACTTC. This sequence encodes CASSRGPNYEQYF.

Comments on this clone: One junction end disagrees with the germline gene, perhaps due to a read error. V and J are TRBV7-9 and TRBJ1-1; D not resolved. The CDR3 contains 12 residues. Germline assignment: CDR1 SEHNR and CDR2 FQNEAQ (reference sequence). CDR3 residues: CSSSLLETEAFF. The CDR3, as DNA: TGTTCCAGCAGCTTATTAGAAACTGAAGCTTTCTTT.

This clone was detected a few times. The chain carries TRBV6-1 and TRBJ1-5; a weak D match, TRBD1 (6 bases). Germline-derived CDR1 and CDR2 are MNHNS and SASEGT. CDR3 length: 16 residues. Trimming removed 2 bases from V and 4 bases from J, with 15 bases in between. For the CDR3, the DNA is TGTGCCAGCAGTGAACTGTTTCAGGGGATAAATCAGCCCCAGCATTTT. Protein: CASSELFQGINQPQHF.

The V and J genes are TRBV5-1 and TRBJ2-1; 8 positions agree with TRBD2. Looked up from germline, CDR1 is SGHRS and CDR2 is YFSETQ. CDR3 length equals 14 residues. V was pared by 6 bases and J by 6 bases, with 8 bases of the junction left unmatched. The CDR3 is CASMAGGLFNEQFF. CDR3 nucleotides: TGCGCCAGCATGGCGGGGGGCCTGTTCAATGAGCAGTTCTTC. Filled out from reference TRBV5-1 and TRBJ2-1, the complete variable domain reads KAGVTQTPRYLIKTRGQQVTLSCSPISGHRSVSWYQQTPGQGLQFLFEYFSETQRNKGNFPGRFSGRQFSNSRSEMNVSTLELGDSALYLCASMAGGLFNEQFFGPGTRLTVL.

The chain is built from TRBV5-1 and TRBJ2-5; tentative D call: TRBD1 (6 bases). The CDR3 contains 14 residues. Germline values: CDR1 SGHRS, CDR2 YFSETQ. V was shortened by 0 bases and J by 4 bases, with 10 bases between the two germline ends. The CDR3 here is CASSLGGPRETQYF. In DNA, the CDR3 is TGCGCCAGCAGCTTGGGGGGGCCCCGAGAGACCCAGTACTTC.

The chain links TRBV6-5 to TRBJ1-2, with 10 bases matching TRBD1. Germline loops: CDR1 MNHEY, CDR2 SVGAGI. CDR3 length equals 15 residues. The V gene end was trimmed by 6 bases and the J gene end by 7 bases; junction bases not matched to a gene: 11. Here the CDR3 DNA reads TGTGCCAGCAGCTACCGGACAGGGGGAGGGGGTGGCTACACCTTC. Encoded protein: CASSYRTGGGGGYTF.

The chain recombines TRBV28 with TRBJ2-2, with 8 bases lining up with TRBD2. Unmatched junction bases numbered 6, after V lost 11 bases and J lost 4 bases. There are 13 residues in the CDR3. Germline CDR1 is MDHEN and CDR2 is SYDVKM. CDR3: CACGTSGTGELFF. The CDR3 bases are TGTGCCTGCGGTACTAGCGGCACCGGGGAGCTGTTTTTT.

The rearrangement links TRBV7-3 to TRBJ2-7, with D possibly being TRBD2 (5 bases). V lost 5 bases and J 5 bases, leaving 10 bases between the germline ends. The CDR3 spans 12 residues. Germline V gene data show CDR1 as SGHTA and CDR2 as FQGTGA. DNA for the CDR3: TGTGCCAGCAGCCTAGAGGGTAACGAGCAGTACTTC. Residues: CASSLEGNEQYF.

The CDR3: CASSYVGLRAGELFF. CDR3 bases: TGTGCCAGCAGTTACGTGGGGCTGCGCGCCGGGGAGCTGTTTTTT. The genes are TRBV6-5 and TRBJ2-2; maybe TRBD1 (5 bases). Trimming removed 2 bases at V and 6 bases at J, with 13 bases between. This CDR3 has 15 residues. The germline gives CDR1 MNHEY, CDR2 SVGAGI.

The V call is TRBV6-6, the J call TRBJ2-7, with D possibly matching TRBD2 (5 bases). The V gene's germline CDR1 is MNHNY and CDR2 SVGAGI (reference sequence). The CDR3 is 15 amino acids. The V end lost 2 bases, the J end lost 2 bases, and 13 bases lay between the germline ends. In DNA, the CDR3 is TGTGCCAGCAGTTACGCCCTAGCCCCCACCTACGAGCAGTACTTC. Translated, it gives CASSYALAPTYEQYF.

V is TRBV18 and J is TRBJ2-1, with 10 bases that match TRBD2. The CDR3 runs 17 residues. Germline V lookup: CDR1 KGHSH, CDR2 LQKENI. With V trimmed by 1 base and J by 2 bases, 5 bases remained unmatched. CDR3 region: CASSPLAGGGTYNEQFF. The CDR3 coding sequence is TGTGCCAGCTCACCACTAGCGGGGGGAGGTACCTACAATGAGCAGTTCTTC.

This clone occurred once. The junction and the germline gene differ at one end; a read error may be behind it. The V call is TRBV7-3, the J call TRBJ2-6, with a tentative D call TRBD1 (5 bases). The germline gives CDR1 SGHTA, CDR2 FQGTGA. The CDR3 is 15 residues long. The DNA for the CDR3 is TGTGCCAGCAGCTTAAACCCCTCTGGGGCCAGCGTCCTGACTTTC. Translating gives CASSLNPSGASVLTF. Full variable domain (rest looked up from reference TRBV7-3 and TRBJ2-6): GAGVSQTPSNKVTEKGKYVELRCDPISGHTALYWYRQSLGQGPEFLIYFQGTGAADDSGLPNDRFFAVRPEGSVSTLKIQRTERGDSAVYLCASSLNPSGASVLTFGAGSRLTVL.

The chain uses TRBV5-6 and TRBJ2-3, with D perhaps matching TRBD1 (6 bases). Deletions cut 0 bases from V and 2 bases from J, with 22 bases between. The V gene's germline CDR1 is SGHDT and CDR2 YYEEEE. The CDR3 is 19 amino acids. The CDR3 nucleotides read TGTGCCAGCAGCTTGGGAGGTACAGGGTATGATCCCCACACAGATACGCAGTATTTT. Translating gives CASSLGGTGYDPHTDTQYF. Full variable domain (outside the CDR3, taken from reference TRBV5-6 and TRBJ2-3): DAGVTQSPTHLIKTRGQQVTLRCSPKSGHDTVSWYQQALGQGPQFIFQYYEEEERQRGNFPDRFSGHQFPNYSSELNVNALLLGDSALYLCASSLGGTGYDPHTDTQYFGPGTRLTVL.

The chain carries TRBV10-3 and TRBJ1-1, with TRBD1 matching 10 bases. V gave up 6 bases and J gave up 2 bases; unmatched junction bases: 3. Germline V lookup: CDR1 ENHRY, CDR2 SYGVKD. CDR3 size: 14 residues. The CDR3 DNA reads TGTGCCATCAGGGCGACAGGGGGCAACACTGAAGCTTTCTTT. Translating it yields CAIRATGGNTEAFF.

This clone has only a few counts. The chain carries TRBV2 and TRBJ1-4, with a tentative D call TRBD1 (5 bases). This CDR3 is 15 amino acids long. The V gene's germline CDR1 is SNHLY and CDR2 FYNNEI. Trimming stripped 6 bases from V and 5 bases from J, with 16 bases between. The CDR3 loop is CASSYTGTVNEKLFF. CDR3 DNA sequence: TGTGCCAGCAGCTATACCGGGACTGTAAATGAAAAACTGTTTTTT.